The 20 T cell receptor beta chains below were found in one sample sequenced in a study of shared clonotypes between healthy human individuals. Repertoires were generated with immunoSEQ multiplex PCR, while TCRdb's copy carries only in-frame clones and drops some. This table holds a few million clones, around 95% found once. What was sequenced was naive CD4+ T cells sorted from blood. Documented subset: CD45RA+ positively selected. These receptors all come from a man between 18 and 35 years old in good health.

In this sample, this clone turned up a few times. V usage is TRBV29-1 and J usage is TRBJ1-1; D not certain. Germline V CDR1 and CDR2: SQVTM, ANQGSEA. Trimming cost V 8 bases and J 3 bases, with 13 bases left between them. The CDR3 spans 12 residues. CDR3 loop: CSPHRADTEAFF. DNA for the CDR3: TGCAGCCCTCACCGGGCGGACACTGAAGCTTTCTTT.

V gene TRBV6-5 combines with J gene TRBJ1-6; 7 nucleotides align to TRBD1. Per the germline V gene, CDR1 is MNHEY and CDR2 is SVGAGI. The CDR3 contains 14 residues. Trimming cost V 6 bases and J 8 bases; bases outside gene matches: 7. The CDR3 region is CASRLGRGDSPLHF. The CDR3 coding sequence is TGTGCCAGCAGGCTGGGCAGGGGGGATTCACCCCTCCACTTT.

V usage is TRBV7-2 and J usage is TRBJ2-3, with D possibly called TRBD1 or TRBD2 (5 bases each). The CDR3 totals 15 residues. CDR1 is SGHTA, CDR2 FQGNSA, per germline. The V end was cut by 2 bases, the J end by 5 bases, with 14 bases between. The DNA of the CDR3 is TGTGCCAGCAGCTTATCCCACATGAGGGGAGATACGCAGTATTTT. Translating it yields CASSLSHMRGDTQYF. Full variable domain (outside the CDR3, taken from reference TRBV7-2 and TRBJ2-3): GAGVSQSPSNKVTEKGKDVELRCDPISGHTALYWYRQSLGQGLEFLIYFQGNSAPDKSGLPSDRFSAERTGGSVSTLTIQRTQQEDSAVYLCASSLSHMRGDTQYFGPGTRLTVL.

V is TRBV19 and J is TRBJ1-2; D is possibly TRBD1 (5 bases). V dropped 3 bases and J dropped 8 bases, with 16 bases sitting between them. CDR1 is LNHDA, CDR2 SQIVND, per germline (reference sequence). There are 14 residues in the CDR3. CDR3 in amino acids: CASSIFGGAEGYTF. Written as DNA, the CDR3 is TGTGCCAGTAGTATTTTCGGGGGAGCGGAGGGCTACACCTTC.

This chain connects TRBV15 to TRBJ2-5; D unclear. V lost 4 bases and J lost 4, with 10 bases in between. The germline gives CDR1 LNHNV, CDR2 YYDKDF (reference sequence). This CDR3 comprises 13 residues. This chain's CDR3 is CATSIRARETQYF. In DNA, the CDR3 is TGTGCCACCAGCATCCGGGCGAGAGAGACCCAGTACTTC.

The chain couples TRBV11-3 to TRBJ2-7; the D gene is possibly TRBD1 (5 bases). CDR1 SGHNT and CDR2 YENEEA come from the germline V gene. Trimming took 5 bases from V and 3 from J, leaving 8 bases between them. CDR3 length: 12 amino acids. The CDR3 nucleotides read TGTGCCAGCAGCCTGGACAACTACGAGCAGTACTTC. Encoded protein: CASSLDNYEQYF.

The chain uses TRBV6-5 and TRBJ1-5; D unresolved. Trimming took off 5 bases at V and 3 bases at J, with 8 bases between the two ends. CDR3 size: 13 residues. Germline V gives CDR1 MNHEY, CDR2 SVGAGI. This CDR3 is CASSTSPNQPQHF. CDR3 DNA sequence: TGTGCCAGCAGTACAAGCCCCAATCAGCCCCAGCATTTT.

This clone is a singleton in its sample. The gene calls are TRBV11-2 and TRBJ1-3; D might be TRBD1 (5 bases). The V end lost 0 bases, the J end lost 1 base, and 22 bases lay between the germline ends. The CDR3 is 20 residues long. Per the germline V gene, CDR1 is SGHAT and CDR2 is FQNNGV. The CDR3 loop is CASSLDQRGNLELSGNTIYF. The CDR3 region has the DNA TGTGCCAGCAGCTTAGATCAAAGGGGAAATCTTGAATTGTCTGGAAACACCATATATTTT.

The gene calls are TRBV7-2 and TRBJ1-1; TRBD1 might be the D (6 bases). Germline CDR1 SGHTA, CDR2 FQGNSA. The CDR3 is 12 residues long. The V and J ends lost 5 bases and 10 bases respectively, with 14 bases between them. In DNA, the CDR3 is TGTGCCAGCAGCCGGGACAACCAGCGAGCTTTCTTT. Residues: CASSRDNQRAFF.

This CDR3 is CASSPIAGTYNEQFF. The DNA for the CDR3 is TGTGCCAGCTCACCTATAGCGGGGACCTACAATGAGCAGTTCTTC. The V gene is TRBV18, the J gene TRBJ2-1, with 8 bases that match TRBD2. The CDR3 runs 15 residues. Germline trimming cut 3 bases from V and 2 bases from J; bases unmatched to any gene: 3. Germline CDR1 and CDR2: KGHSH and LQKENI.

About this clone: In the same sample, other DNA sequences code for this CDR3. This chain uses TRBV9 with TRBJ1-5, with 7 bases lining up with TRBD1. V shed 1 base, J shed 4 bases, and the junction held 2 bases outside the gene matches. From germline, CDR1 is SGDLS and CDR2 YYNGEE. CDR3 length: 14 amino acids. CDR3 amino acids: CASSVSGGNQPQHF. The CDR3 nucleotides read TGTGCCAGCAGCGTATCAGGGGGAAATCAGCCCCAGCATTTT.

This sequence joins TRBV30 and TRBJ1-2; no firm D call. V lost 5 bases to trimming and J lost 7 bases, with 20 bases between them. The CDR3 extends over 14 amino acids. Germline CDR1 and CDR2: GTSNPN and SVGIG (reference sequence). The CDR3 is CAWGSGSVSGGYTF. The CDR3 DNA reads TGTGCCTGGGGAAGTGGCAGCGTTTCTGGTGGCTACACCTTC.

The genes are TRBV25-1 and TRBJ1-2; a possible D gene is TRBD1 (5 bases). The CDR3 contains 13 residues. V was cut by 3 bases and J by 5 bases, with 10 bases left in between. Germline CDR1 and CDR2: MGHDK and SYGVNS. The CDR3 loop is CASSEIWGYGYTF. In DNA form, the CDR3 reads TGTGCCAGCAGTGAGATTTGGGGGTATGGCTACACCTTC.

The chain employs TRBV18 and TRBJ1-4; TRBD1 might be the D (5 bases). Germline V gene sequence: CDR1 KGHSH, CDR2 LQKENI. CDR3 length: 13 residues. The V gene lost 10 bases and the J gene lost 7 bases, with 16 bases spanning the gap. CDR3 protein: CATKQDFGEKLFF. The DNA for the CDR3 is TGTGCCACCAAACAGGACTTTGGTGAAAAACTGTTTTTT.

CDR3 loop: CASSFRQGWTDTQYF. DNA for the CDR3: TGTGCCAGCAGCTTTCGACAGGGATGGACAGATACGCAGTATTTT. The rearrangement uses TRBV7-2 and TRBJ2-3; 7 bases line up with TRBD1. Per germline, CDR1 SGHTA and CDR2 FQGNSA. Losses at the gene ends were 3 bases for V and 3 bases for J; bases not matched to a gene: 6. The length of the CDR3 is 15 residues.

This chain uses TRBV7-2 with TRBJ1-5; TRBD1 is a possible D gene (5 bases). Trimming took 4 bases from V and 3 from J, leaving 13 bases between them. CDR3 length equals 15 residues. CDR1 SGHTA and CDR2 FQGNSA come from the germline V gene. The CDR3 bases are TGTGCCAGCAGCTCAAGAACAGGTAACAATCAGCCCCAGCATTTT. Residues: CASSSRTGNNQPQHF.

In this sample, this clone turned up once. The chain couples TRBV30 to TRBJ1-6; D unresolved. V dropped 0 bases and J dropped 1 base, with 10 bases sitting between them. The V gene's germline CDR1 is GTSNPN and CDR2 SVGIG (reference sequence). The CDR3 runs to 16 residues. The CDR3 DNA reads TGTGCCTGGAGTGTACGTCGGGGTTCCTATAATTCACCCCTCCACTTT. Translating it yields CAWSVRRGSYNSPLHF.

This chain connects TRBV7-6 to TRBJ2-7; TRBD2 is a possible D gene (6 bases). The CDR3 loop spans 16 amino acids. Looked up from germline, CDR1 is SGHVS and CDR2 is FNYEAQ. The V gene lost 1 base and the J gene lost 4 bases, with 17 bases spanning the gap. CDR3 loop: CASSLGAGGEGYEQYF. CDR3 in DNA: TGTGCCAGCAGCTTAGGAGCCGGGGGAGAGGGATACGAGCAGTACTTC.

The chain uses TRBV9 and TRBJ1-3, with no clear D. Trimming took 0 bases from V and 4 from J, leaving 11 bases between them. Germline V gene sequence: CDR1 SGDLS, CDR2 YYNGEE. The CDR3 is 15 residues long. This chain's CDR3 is CASSVEGRRGNTIYF. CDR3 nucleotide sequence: TGTGCCAGCAGCGTAGAGGGCAGGCGGGGAAACACCATATATTTT.

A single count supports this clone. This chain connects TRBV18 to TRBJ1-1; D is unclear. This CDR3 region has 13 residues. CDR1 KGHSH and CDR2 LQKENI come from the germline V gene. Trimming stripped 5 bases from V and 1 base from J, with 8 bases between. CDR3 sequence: CASSGPSNTEAFF. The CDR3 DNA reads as TGTGCCAGCTCAGGCCCGTCGAACACTGAAGCTTTCTTT.